This T cell receptor (beta chain) was sequenced for a study of blood T cell repertoires in COVID-19. On the study more broadly: Researchers got acute and convalescent COVID-19 samples from the United States, Italy and Spain.

The method was immunoSEQ multiplex PCR; TCRdb's version includes in-frame clones alone and lacks a portion of them. The table shows approximately 280,000 clones, with 85% to 90% occurring only once. Trimming shortened V by 4 bases and J by 6 bases, and 12 bases separated the two germline ends. CDR3 length: 13 residues. The receptor's source is a man aged 35-49 years with acute or convalescent COVID-19. What was sequenced was peripheral blood. The J gene is TRBJ1-2, the V gene TRBV12-3 or TRBV12-4, with TRBD1 as a possible D gene (6 bases). CDR3 DNA sequence: TGTGCCAGCAGTTCCCAAGGGGGGGATGGCTACACCTTC. It is translated as CASSSQGGDGYTF.